Included here is one T cell receptor beta chain sequence, with context. This CDR3 comprises 14 residues. The V end was cut by 3 bases, the J end by 4 bases, with 13 bases between. Profiling relied on immunoSEQ multiplex PCR, and the TCRdb table lists in-frame clones only, not all of them. The sample holds 140,000 to 150,000 clones; around 90% are singletons and the top ten take less than 5%. The record originates from a study of control samples from healthy donors and cancer patients. The sequence was obtained from a man younger than 40 in good health. Input material: blood. This chain links TRBV5-3 with TRBJ2-5; D is ambiguous. TRBV5-3 carries the ORF label, with uncertain function. The chain's CDR3 is CARSSLWRGETQYF. Here the CDR3 DNA reads TGTGCCAGAAGCTCCTTATGGAGAGGAGAGACCCAGTACTTC.